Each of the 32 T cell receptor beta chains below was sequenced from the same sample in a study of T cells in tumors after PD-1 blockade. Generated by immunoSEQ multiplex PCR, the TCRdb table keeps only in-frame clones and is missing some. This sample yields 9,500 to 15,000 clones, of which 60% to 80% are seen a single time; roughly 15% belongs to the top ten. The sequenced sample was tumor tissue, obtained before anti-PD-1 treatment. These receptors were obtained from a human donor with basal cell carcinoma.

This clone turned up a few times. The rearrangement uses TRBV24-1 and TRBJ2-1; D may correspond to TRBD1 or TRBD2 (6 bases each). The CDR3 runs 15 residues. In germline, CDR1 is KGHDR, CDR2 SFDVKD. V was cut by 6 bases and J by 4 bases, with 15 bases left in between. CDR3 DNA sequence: TGTGCCACCAGTACTACGGGGGCCAGGTACAATGAGCAGTTCTTC. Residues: CATSTTGARYNEQFF.

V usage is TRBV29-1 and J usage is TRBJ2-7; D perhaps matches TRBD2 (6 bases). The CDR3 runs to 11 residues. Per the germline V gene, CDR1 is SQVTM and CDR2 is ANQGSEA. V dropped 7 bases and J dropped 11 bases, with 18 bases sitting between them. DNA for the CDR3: TGCAGCGCCGGGAGCGGTCTTCAGGAGTACTTC. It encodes CSAGSGLQEYF.

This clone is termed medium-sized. CDR3 protein: CASSLAGEGNQPQHF. The CDR3, as DNA: TGCGCCAGCAGCTTGGCCGGAGAGGGCAATCAGCCCCAGCATTTT. The rearrangement links TRBV5-1 to TRBJ1-5; no definite D call. The V end was cut by 0 bases, the J end by 2 bases, with 9 bases between. From germline, CDR1 is SGHRS and CDR2 YFSETQ. The CDR3 extends over 15 amino acids.

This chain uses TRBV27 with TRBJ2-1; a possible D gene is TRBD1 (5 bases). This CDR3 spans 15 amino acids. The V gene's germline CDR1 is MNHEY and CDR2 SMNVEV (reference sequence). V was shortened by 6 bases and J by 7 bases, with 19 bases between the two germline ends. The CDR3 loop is CASSHQRTGLNEQFF. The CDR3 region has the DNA TGTGCCAGCAGCCACCAGCGAACAGGCTTGAATGAGCAGTTCTTC.

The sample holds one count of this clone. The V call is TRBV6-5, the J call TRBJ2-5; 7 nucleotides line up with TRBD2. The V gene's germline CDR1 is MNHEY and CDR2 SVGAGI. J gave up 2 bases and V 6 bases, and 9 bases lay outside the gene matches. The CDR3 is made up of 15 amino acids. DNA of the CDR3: TGTGCCAGCAGCCCAGCGGGGCGGGCGCAAGAGACCCAGTACTTC. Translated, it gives CASSPAGRAQETQYF.

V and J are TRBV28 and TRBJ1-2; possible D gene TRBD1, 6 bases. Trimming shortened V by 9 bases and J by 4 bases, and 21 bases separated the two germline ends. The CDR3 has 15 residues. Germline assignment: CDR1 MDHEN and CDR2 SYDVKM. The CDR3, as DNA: TGTGCCAGTCGACGGTGGGGGGCCGATGGCTATGGCTACACCTTC. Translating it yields CASRRWGADGYGYTF.

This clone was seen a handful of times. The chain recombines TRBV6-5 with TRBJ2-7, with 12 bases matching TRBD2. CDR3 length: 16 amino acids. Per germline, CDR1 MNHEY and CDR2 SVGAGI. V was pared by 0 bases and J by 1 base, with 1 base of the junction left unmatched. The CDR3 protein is CASSYSLAGGSYEQYF. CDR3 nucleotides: TGTGCCAGCAGTTACTCCCTAGCGGGGGGGTCCTACGAGCAGTACTTC.

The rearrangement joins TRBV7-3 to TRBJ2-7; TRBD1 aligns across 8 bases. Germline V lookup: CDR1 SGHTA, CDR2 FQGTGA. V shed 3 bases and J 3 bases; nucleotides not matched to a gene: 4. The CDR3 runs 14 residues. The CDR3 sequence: CASSLQGASYEQYF. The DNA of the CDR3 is TGTGCCAGCAGCTTGCAGGGGGCTAGCTACGAGCAGTACTTC.

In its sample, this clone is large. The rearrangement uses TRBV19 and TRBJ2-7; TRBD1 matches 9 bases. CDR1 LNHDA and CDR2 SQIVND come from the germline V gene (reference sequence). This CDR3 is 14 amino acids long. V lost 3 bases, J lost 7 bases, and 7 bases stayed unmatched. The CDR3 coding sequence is TGTGCCAGTAGTATCGGGGGACAGGGTAAGGAGCAGTACTTC. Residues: CASSIGGQGKEQYF.

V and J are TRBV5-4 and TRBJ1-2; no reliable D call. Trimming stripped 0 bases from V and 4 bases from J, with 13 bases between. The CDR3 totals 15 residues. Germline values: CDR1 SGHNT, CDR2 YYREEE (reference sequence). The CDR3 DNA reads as TGTGCCAGCAGCTTGGGTTCTGGGGTTTCCTATGGCTACACCTTC. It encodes CASSLGSGVSYGYTF.

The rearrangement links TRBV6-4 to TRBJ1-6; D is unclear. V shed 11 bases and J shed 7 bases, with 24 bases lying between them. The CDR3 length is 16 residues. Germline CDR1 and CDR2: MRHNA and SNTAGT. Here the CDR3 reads CADEHPPAGGNSPLHF. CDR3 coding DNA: TGTGCCGACGAACACCCCCCGGCAGGAGGGAATTCACCCCTCCACTTT.

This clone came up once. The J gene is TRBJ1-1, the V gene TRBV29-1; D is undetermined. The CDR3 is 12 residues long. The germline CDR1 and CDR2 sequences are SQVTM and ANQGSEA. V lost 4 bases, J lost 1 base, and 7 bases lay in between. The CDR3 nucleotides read TGCAGCGTTGTTTCAGGGAACACTGAAGCTTTCTTT. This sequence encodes CSVVSGNTEAFF.

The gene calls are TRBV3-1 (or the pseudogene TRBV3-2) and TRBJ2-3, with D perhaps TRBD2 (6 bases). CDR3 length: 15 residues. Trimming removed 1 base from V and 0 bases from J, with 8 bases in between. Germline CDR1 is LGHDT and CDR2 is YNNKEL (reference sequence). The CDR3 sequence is CASSQGTTSTDTQYF. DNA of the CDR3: TGTGCCAGCAGCCAAGGGACTACAAGCACAGATACGCAGTATTTT.

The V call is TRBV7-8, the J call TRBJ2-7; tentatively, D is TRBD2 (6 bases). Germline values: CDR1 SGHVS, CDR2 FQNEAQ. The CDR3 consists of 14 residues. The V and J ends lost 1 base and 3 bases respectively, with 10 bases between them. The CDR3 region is CASSLGPGDYEQYF. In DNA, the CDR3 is TGTGCCAGCAGCTTAGGTCCGGGGGACTACGAGCAGTACTTC.

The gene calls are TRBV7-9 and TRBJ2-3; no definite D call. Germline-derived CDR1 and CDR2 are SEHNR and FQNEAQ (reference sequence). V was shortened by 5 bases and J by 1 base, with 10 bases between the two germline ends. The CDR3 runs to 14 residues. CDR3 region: CASSRELGTDTQYF. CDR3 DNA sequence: TGTGCCAGCAGCCGAGAGCTGGGCACAGATACGCAGTATTTT.

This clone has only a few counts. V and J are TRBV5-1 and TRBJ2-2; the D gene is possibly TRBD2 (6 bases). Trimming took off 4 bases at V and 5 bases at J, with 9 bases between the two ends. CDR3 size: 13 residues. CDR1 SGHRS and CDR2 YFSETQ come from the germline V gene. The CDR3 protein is CASSPGGTGELFF. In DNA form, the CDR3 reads TGCGCCAGCAGCCCCGGGGGTACCGGGGAGCTGTTTTTT.

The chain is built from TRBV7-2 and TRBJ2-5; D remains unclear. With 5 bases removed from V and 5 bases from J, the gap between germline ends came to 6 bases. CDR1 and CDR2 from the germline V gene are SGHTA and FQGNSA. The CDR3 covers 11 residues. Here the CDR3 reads CASSPRETQYF. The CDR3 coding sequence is TGTGCCAGCAGCCCAAGGGAGACCCAGTACTTC.

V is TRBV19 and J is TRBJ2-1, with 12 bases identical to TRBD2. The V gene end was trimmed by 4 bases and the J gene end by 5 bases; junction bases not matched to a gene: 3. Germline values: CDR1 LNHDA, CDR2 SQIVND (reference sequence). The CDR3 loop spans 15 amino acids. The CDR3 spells CASSRRTSGDNEQFF. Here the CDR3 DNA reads TGTGCCAGTAGTAGACGGACTAGCGGGGACAATGAGCAGTTCTTC.

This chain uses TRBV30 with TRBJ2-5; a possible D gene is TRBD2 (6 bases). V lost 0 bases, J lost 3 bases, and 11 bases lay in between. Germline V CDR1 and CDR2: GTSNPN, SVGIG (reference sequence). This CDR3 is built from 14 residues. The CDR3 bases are TGTGCCTGGAGTGTAGGAGGGATTGAAGAGACCCAGTACTTC. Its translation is CAWSVGGIEETQYF. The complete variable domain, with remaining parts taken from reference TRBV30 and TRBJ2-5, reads SQTIHQWPATLVQPVGSPLSLECTVEGTSNPNLYWYRQAAGRGLQLLFYSVGIGQISSEVPQNLSASRPQDRQFILSSKKLLLSDSGFYLCAWSVGGIEETQYFGPGTRLLVL.

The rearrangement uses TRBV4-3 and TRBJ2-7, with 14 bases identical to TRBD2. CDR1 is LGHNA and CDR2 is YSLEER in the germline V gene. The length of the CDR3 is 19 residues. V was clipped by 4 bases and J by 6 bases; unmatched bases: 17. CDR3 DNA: TGCGCCAGCAGCCGAGAACGGACTAGCGGGGGGCCGGGGGTTAGCGAGCAGTACTTC. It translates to CASSRERTSGGPGVSEQYF.

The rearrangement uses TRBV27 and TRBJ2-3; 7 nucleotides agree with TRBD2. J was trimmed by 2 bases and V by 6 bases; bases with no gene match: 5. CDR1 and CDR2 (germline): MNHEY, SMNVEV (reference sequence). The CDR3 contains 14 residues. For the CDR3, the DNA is TGTGCCAGCAGGGTCGGGGGGAACACAGATACGCAGTATTTT. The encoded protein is CASRVGGNTDTQYF.

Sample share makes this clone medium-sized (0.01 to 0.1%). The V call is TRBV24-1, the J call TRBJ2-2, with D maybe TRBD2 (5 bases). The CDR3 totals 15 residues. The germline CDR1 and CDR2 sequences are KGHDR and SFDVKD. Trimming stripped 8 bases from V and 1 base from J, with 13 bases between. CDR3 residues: CATMPGSGNTGELFF. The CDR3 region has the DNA TGTGCCACCATGCCGGGATCAGGGAACACCGGGGAGCTGTTTTTT.

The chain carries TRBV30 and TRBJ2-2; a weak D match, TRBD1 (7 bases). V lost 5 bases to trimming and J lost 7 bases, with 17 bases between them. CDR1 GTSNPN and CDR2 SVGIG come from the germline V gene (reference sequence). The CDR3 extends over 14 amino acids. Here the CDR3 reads CAWEDNQGGGELFF. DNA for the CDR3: TGTGCCTGGGAGGATAACCAGGGGGGCGGGGAGCTGTTTTTT.

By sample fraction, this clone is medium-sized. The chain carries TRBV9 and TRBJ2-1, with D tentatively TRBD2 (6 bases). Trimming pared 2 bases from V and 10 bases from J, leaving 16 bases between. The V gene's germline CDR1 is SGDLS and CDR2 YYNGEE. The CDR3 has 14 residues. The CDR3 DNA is TGTGCCAGCAGCGTGGTTAATACTAGCCCGGAGCAGTTCTTC. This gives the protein CASSVVNTSPEQFF.

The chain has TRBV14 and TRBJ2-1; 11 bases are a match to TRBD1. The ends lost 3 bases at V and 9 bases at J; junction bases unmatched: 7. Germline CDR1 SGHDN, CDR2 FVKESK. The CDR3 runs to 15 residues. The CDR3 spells CASSQRTGGLGEQFF. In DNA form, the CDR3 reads TGTGCCAGCAGCCAGAGGACAGGGGGCCTAGGTGAGCAGTTCTTC.

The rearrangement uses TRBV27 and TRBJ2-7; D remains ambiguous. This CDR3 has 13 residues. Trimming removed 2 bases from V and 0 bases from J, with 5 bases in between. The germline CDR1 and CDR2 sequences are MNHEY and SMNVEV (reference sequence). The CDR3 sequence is CASSLDLSYEQYF. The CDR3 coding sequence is TGTGCCAGCAGTTTAGACCTCTCCTACGAGCAGTACTTC.

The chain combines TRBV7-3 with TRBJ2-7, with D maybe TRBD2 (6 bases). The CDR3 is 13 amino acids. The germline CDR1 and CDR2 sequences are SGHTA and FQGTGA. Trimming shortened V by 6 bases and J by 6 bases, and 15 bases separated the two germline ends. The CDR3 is CASRINGGCEQYF. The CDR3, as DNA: TGTGCCAGCAGGATCAACGGGGGTTGCGAGCAGTACTTC.

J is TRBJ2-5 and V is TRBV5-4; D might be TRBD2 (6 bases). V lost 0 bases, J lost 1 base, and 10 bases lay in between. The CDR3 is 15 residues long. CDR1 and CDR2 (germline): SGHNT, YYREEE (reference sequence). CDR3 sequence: CASSLALAIQETQYF. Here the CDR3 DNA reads TGTGCCAGCAGCTTGGCCCTAGCGATCCAAGAGACCCAGTACTTC.

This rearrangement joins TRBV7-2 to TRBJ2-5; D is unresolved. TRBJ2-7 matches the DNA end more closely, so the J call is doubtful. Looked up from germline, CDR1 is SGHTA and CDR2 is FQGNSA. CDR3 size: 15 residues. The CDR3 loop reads CASSLAGASSYEQYF. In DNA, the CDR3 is TGTGCCAGCAGCTTAGCGGGTGCCAGCTCCTACGAGCAGTACTTC.

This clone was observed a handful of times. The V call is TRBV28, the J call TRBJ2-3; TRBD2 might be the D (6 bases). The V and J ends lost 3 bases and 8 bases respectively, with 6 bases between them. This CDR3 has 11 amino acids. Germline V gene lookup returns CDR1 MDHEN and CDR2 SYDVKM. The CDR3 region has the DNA TGTGCCAGCAGTTTGGGACTTACGCAGTATTTT. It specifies CASSLGLTQYF.

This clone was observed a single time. The CDR3 sequence is CASSESWADTQYF. CDR3 in DNA: TGTGCCAGCAGTGAATCCTGGGCAGATACGCAGTATTTT. The chain uses TRBV6-1 and TRBJ2-3; D remains unclear. The CDR3 sequence is 13 residues long. The V and J ends lost 2 bases and 4 bases respectively, with 7 bases between them. Germline V gene data show CDR1 as MNHNS and CDR2 as SASEGT.

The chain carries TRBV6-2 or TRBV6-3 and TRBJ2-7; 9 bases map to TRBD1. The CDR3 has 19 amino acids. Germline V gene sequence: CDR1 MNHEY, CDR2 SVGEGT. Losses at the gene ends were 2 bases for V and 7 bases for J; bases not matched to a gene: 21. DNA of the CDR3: TGTGCCAGCAGTTACGGGGGACAGGGAATTTATCGTTTCCGGGGGGAGCAGTACTTC. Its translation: CASSYGGQGIYRFRGEQYF.